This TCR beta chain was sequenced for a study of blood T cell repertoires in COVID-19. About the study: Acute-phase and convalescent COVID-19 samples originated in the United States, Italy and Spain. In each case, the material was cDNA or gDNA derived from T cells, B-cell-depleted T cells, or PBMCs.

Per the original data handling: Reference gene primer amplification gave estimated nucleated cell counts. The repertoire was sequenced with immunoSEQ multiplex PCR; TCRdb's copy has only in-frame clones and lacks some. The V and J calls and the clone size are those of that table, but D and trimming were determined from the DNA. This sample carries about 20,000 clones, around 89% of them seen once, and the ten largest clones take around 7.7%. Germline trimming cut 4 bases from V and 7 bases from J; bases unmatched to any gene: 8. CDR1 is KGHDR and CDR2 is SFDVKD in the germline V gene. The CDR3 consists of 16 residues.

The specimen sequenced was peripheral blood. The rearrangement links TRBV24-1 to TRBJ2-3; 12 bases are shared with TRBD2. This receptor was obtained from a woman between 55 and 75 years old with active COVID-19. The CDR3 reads CATSDRLAGDENTQYF. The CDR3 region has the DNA TGTGCCACCAGTGACCGACTAGCGGGGGATGAGAATACGCAGTATTTT.